What follows are 24 T cell receptor beta chains derived from one specimen sequenced in a study of cytomegalovirus exposure and HLA in healthy donors. Data came from immunoSEQ multiplex PCR; TCRdb stores just in-frame clones and leaves some out. The data contain 100,000 to 150,000 clones, about nine tenths of them seen just once; the ten biggest clones take up about 2%. Sequenced sample: PBMCs. These TCRs come from a woman between 18 and 29 years old in good health and CMV-seronegative.

This clone has more than one count but fewer than ten. The chain couples TRBV6-5 to TRBJ2-7; D is possibly TRBD1 (5 bases). V was pared by 5 bases and J by 6 bases, with 17 bases between. Germline V gene sequence: CDR1 MNHEY, CDR2 SVGAGI. CDR3 length: 14 residues. CDR3 loop: CASSTDSLSTEQYF. The CDR3 coding sequence is TGTGCCAGCAGTACCGACAGCCTCTCCACCGAGCAGTACTTC.

The V and J genes are TRBV28 and TRBJ1-5; 7 bases agree with TRBD1. The V and J ends lost 1 base and 4 bases, in that order; junction bases with no gene match: 7. CDR3 length: 16 residues. CDR1 is MDHEN, CDR2 SYDVKM, per germline. The CDR3 DNA reads TGTGCCAGCAGTTTATACAAGGGGGCCCGGAATCAGCCCCAGCATTTT. Its protein is CASSLYKGARNQPQHF.

The chain recombines TRBV30 with TRBJ2-1; TRBD2 matches at 9 bases. V was pared by 4 bases and J by 10 bases, with 8 bases of the junction left unmatched. The CDR3 sequence is 13 residues long. Germline V gene data show CDR1 as GTSNPN and CDR2 as SVGIG (reference sequence). The CDR3 reads CAWTSGGLREQFF. CDR3 DNA: TGTGCCTGGACCAGCGGGGGGTTAAGAGAGCAGTTCTTC.

The chain joins TRBV6-5 to TRBJ1-2; a possible D gene is TRBD1 (6 bases). V was clipped by 6 bases and J by 8 bases, with 16 bases between them. Germline lookup yields CDR1 MNHEY and CDR2 SVGAGI. This CDR3 spans 13 amino acids. CDR3 loop: CASREEGGQGYTF. CDR3 coding DNA: TGTGCCAGCAGGGAAGAGGGGGGGCAGGGCTACACCTTC.

The chain carries TRBV19 and TRBJ1-1; perhaps TRBD1 as D (6 bases). V was clipped by 6 bases and J by 1 base, with 12 bases between them. Germline V gives CDR1 LNHDA, CDR2 SQIVND (reference sequence). The CDR3 extends over 14 amino acids. The CDR3 is CASRVVGGNTEAFF. In DNA, the CDR3 is TGTGCCAGTAGGGTAGTAGGGGGGAACACTGAAGCTTTCTTT.

V is TRBV5-6 and J is TRBJ2-3, with 9 bases fitting TRBD2. Germline V gene lookup returns CDR1 SGHDT and CDR2 YYEEEE. The CDR3 sequence is 15 residues long. V dropped 4 bases and J dropped 6; count of bases not matched to a gene: 9. CDR3 DNA: TGTGCCAGCAGCCTTTTGAGCGGGAGGAGTGATACGCAGTATTTT. Translating gives CASSLLSGRSDTQYF.

The chain carries TRBV28 and TRBJ1-2; possible D gene TRBD1, 6 bases. Germline V gene sequence: CDR1 MDHEN, CDR2 SYDVKM. This CDR3 contains 14 residues. The ends were cut back, 10 bases at V and 8 bases at J, with 23 bases in the middle. The CDR3 sequence is CATTPPWDIEGYTF. CDR3 DNA sequence: TGTGCCACCACACCACCCTGGGACATCGAAGGCTACACCTTC.

This clone was seen only once. The genes are TRBV4-1 and TRBJ2-1, with D unclear. V lost 0 bases, J lost 16 bases, and 13 bases lay in between. This CDR3 is built from 12 residues. Germline V CDR1 and CDR2: MGHRA, YSYEKL. Written as DNA, the CDR3 is TGCGCCAGCAGCCAAGATGGAGCGATTCAATTCTTC. Its protein is CASSQDGAIQFF.

The rearrangement joins TRBV29-1 to TRBJ2-1, with TRBD1 identical over 7 bases. The CDR3 loop spans 14 amino acids. Germline CDR1 reads SQVTM; CDR2 reads ANQGSEA. With V trimmed by 7 bases and J by 2 bases, 8 bases remained unmatched. DNA for the CDR3: TGCAGCGGATCCGGGACAGTAACCTACAATGAGCAGTTCTTC. Translated, it gives CSGSGTVTYNEQFF.

The chain couples TRBV28 to TRBJ2-1; 9 bases are shared with TRBD1. Looked up from germline, CDR1 is MDHEN and CDR2 is SYDVKM. This CDR3 comprises 15 residues. V dropped 6 bases and J dropped 11; count of bases not matched to a gene: 14. CDR3 in DNA: TGTGCCAGCAGACAGACAGGGGGGGCCAGCGGGAAGCAGTTCTTC. Translation: CASRQTGGASGKQFF.

This chain's CDR3 is CASSPRGEDTEAFF. The DNA of the CDR3 is TGTGCCAGCAGCCCGCGCGGAGAAGACACTGAAGCTTTCTTT. The chain employs TRBV13 and TRBJ1-1; D is uncertain. V lost 5 bases to trimming and J lost 3 bases, with 13 bases between them. The CDR3 spans 14 residues. The germline CDR1 and CDR2 sequences are PRHDT and FYEKMQ (reference sequence). The entire variable domain, with the rest obtained from reference TRBV13 and TRBJ1-1, is as follows: AAGVIQSPRHLIKEKRETATLKCYPIPRHDTVYWYQQGPGQDPQFLISFYEKMQSDKGSIPDRFSAQQFSDYHSELNMSSLELGDSALYFCASSPRGEDTEAFFGQGTRLTVV.

Here the CDR3 DNA reads TGTGCCAGTAGCCAGGACAGGGATAGCAATCAGCCCCAGCATTTT. Protein sequence: CASSQDRDSNQPQHF. The chain uses TRBV19 and TRBJ1-5; 8 bases agree with TRBD1. The CDR3 covers 15 residues. In germline, CDR1 is LNHDA, CDR2 SQIVND (reference sequence). J gave up 0 bases and V 6 bases, and 4 bases lay outside the gene matches. Drawing the rest from reference TRBV19 and TRBJ1-5, the complete variable domain is DGGITQSPKYLFRKEGQNVTLSCEQNLNHDAMYWYRQDPGQGLRLIYYSQIVNDFQKGDIAEGYSVSREKKESFPLTVTSAQKNPTAFYLCASSQDRDSNQPQHFGDGTRLSIL.

The CDR3 sequence is CASSLPSGRGNTIYF. CDR3 in DNA: TGTGCCAGCAGTTTACCCAGCGGGAGGGGAAACACCATATATTTT. This chain joins TRBV28 and TRBJ1-3; D is ambiguous. The germline gives CDR1 MDHEN, CDR2 SYDVKM. The CDR3 covers 15 residues. Trimming pared 2 bases from V and 4 bases from J, leaving 12 bases between.

This clone was seen once. The genes are TRBV14 and TRBJ1-5, with TRBD1 identical over 12 bases. From germline, CDR1 is SGHDN and CDR2 FVKESK. The length of the CDR3 is 18 residues. V lost 4 bases to trimming and J lost 7 bases; unmatched junction nucleotides: 14. The DNA for the CDR3 is TGTGCCAGCAGCCTTACCGGGACAGGGGGCTTCTTTCGCCAGCCCCAGCATTTT. Protein sequence: CASSLTGTGGFFRQPQHF.

The rearrangement joins TRBV5-1 to TRBJ2-7; 7 bases map to TRBD2. V lost 6 bases and J lost 7; bases outside the gene matches: 10. From germline, CDR1 is SGHRS and CDR2 YFSETQ. The CDR3 is made up of 13 amino acids. This CDR3 reads CASKRTGGLEQYF. CDR3 nucleotides: TGCGCCAGCAAGAGGACGGGAGGTTTAGAGCAGTACTTC.

V gene TRBV27 combines with J gene TRBJ1-5; TRBD1 might be the D (5 bases). The V and J ends lost 2 bases and 3 bases respectively, with 8 bases between them. The germline V gene has CDR1 MNHEY and CDR2 SMNVEV (reference sequence). This CDR3 is 14 amino acids long. The CDR3 nucleotides read TGTGCCAGCAGTTTAGGAGGGGTCAATCAGCCCCAGCATTTT. Translated: CASSLGGVNQPQHF.

The rearrangement joins TRBV19 to TRBJ2-3, with 7 nucleotides matching TRBD2. This CDR3 has 15 residues. From germline, CDR1 is LNHDA and CDR2 SQIVND (reference sequence). Unmatched junction bases numbered 5, after V lost 1 base and J lost 4 bases. CDR3: CASSIARGGADTQYF. The CDR3 DNA sequence: TGTGCCAGTAGTATAGCGCGGGGAGGGGCAGATACGCAGTATTTT. Using reference TRBV19 and TRBJ2-3 for the parts outside the CDR3, the full variable domain is DGGITQSPKYLFRKEGQNVTLSCEQNLNHDAMYWYRQDPGQGLRLIYYSQIVNDFQKGDIAEGYSVSREKKESFPLTVTSAQKNPTAFYLCASSIARGGADTQYFGPGTRLTVL.

The CDR3 DNA sequence: TGTGCCAGCAGCGTAGGCGCAGATACGCAGTATTTT. Translated: CASSVGADTQYF. The rearrangement joins TRBV9 to TRBJ2-3, with D unclear. The CDR3 totals 12 residues. Germline V gene lookup returns CDR1 SGDLS and CDR2 YYNGEE. V lost 0 bases and J lost 4, with 3 bases in between.

V usage is TRBV2 and J usage is TRBJ2-7; 9 bases agree with TRBD1. CDR3 length: 15 residues. Trimming at V came to 6 bases and at J to 2 bases, leaving 8 bases not matched to a gene. Per germline, CDR1 SNHLY and CDR2 FYNNEI. CDR3 region: CASSEGTGSAYEQYF. The DNA of the CDR3 is TGTGCCAGCAGCGAGGGGACAGGGAGCGCCTACGAGCAGTACTTC.

The DNA of the CDR3 is TGTGCCAGCAGCCGTCGGACAGAGGAGAAAGCTTTCTTT. It specifies CASSRRTEEKAFF. J is TRBJ1-1 and V is TRBV6-5, with a weak D call TRBD1 (6 bases). Germline CDR1 MNHEY, CDR2 SVGAGI. CDR3 size: 13 residues. Trimming removed 6 bases at V and 9 bases at J, with 17 bases between.

The rearrangement joins TRBV5-1 to TRBJ2-2; D gene unclear. CDR3 size: 15 residues. V gave up 4 bases and J gave up 0 bases, with 10 bases separating them. Germline CDR1 and CDR2: SGHRS and YFSETQ. The CDR3, as DNA: TGCGCCAGCAGCCCGACACCCCCGAACACCGGGGAGCTGTTTTTT. Translating gives CASSPTPPNTGELFF.

As regards this clone: Its ends do not fully match the called genes, so a read error is possible. The chain has TRBV4-2 and TRBJ1-2, with TRBD1 matching over 9 bases. CDR1 and CDR2 (germline): LGHNA, YNFKEQ. CDR3 length: 15 residues. The CDR3 region is CASSQDSRDRDQTFF. The DNA of the CDR3 is TGTGCCAGCAGCCAAGATAGCCGGGACAGGGACCAAACTTTCTTC.

This clone was seen only once. J is TRBJ2-7 and V is TRBV4-2, with 7 bases identical to TRBD1. Trimming removed 1 base from V and 5 bases from J; junction bases left unmatched: 11. Germline-derived CDR1 and CDR2 are LGHNA and YNFKEQ. CDR3 length: 16 amino acids. CDR3 nucleotide sequence: TGTGCCAGCAGCCAAGGTCCCCAACACAGGGGCAACGAGCAGTACTTC. Its translation: CASSQGPQHRGNEQYF.

The chain employs TRBV4-2 and TRBJ2-1; D might be TRBD2 (5 bases). This CDR3 is built from 17 residues. Germline CDR1 is LGHNA and CDR2 is YNFKEQ. Trimming left V 1 base short and J 8 bases short, with 21 bases between. CDR3 sequence: CASSQAFLLEVVDEQFF. The CDR3 nucleotides are TGTGCCAGCAGCCAAGCCTTCCTACTAGAGGTAGTCGATGAGCAGTTCTTC.